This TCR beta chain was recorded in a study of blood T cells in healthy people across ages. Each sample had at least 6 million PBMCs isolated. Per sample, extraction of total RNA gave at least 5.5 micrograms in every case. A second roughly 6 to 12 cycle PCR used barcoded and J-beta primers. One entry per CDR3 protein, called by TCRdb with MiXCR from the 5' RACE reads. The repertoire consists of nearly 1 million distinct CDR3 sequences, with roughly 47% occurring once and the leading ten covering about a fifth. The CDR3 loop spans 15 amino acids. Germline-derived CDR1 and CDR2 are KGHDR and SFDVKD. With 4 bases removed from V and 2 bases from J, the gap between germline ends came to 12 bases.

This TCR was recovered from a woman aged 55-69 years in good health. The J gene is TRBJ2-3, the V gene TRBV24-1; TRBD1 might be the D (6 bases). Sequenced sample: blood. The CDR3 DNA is TGTGCCACCAGTGACCCTACAGGGTACACAGATACGCAGTATTTT. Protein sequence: CATSDPTGYTDTQYF.